This TCR beta chain emerged from a study of blood T cells in healthy people across ages. Sample-barcoded 5' priming and a J-beta primer mix drove a second PCR of roughly 7 to 11 cycles. TCRdb redid the calling of the 5' RACE reads with MiXCR, one entry per CDR3 protein. The profile shows about 1,800,000 distinct CDR3 sequences, roughly 27% of them singletons. The CDR3 covers 14 residues. In germline, CDR1 is MNHEY, CDR2 SVGAGI. V lost 2 bases, J lost 1 base, and 5 bases lay in between. This TCR came from a woman between 25 and 40 years old in good health. Material: blood. The chain links TRBV6-5 to TRBJ2-2; D is undetermined. CDR3 in DNA: TGTGCCAGCAGTTACGCCGAGAACACCGGGGAGCTGTTTTTT. Residues: CASSYAENTGELFF.